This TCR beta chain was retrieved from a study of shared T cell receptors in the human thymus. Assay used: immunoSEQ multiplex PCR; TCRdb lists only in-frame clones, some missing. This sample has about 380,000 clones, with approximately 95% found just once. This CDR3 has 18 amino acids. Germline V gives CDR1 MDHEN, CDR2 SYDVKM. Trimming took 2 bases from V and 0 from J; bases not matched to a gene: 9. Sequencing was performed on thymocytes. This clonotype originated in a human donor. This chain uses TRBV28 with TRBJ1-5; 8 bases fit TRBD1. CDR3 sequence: CASSLRDRRGYSNQPQHF. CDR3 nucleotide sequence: TGTGCCAGCAGTTTAAGGGACAGGCGAGGCTATAGCAATCAGCCCCAGCATTTT. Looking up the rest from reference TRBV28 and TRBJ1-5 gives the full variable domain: DVKVTQSSRYLVKRTGEKVFLECVQDMDHENMFWYRQDPGLGLRLIYFSYDVKMKEKGDIPEGYSVSREKKERFSLILESASTNQTSMYLCASSLRDRRGYSNQPQHFGDGTRLSIL.